Reported below is one TCR beta chain. TCRdb's table, derived via immunoSEQ multiplex PCR, lists solely in-frame clones and lacks some. Found here are some 220,000 clones, approximately 85% of them singletons; the top ten hold 5.1%. The sample is drawn from a study of blood T cell repertoires in COVID-19. For the study at large: COVID-19 samples from acute and convalescent phases originated in the United States, Italy and Spain.

This CDR3 is 14 amino acids long. V was clipped by 2 bases and J by 5 bases; unmatched bases: 3. CDR1 SGHNT and CDR2 YYREEE come from the germline V gene (reference sequence). The Seattle patients, enrolled during active infection, were followed longitudinally. The gene calls are TRBV5-4 and TRBJ2-7, with TRBD1 matching over 11 bases. This receptor was identified in a man aged 50-59 years with COVID-19, enrolled during active disease. Sequencing was carried out using peripheral blood. CDR3 residues: CASSFRDRGDEQYF. Written as DNA, the CDR3 is TGTGCCAGCAGCTTTAGGGACAGGGGGGACGAGCAGTACTTC. The full variable domain, in which reference TRBV5-4 and TRBJ2-7 provide the parts outside the CDR3, is ETGVTQSPTHLIKTRGQQVTLRCSSQSGHNTVSWYQQALGQGPQFIFQYYREEENGRGNFPPRFSGLQFPNYSSELNVNALELDDSALYLCASSFRDRGDEQYFGPGTRLTVT.